These T cell receptor beta chains were read from a single sample in a study of CD8 T cells in Susac syndrome. MiXCR, applied by TCRdb to the immunoSEQ multiplex PCR reads, yields one record per CDR3 protein. The data contain roughly 130,000 distinct CDR3 sequences, more than 90% of them singletons. Sequenced: CD4+ T cells from PBMCs. The receptor source for this set is a human donor in good health. CDR3s include the opening cysteine and the closing phenylalanine or tryptophan. D genes are given only for firm matches. Some rows have no size entry. The others give once, few or many, or a class for an expanded clone.

TRBJ1-4,NA,NA,TRBV18,CASSPGRGNEKLFF,TGTGCCAGCTCACCGGGACGGGGGAATGAAAAACTGTTTTTT
TRBJ2-2,once,TRBD2,TRBV6-5,CASSYSGRGVYTGELFF,TGTGCCAGCAGTTACTCCGGGAGGGGAGTGTACACCGGGGAGCTGTTTTTT
TRBJ1-5,NA,NA,TRBV6-1,CASSSNQPQHF,TGTGCCAGCAGCAGCAATCAGCCCCAGCATTTT
TRBJ2-5,NA,NA,TRBV7-2,CASSLALRVRETQYF,TGTGCCAGCAGCTTAGCGCTTAGGGTTCGAGAGACCCAGTACTTC
TRBJ1-1,once,NA,TRBV7-2,CASSLSIAEAFF,TGTGCCAGCAGCCTCTCAATAGCTGAAGCTTTCTTT
TRBJ2-2,NA,NA,TRBV28,CASKRDTGELFF,TGTGCCAGCAAACGGGACACCGGGGAGCTGTTTTTT
TRBJ1-3,NA,NA,TRBV28,CASDGRTSGNTIYF,TGTGCCAGCGACGGGCGGACCTCTGGAAACACCATATATTTT
TRBJ2-1,NA,TRBD2,TRBV20-1,CSADSGPSYNEQFF,TGCAGTGCTGATAGCGGGCCCTCCTACAATGAGCAGTTCTTC
TRBJ1-2,NA,TRBD1,TRBV20-1,CSARHRDRGPYYGYTF,TGCAGTGCTAGACACCGGGACAGGGGGCCTTACTATGGCTACACCTTC
TRBJ2-7,NA,NA,TRBV12-3/TRBV12-4,CASSSGSPYEQYF,TGTGCCAGCAGTTCGGGGTCCCCCTACGAGCAGTACTTC
TRBJ2-5,NA,NA,TRBV19,CASSPGPPETQYF,TGTGCCAGTAGTCCGGGCCCACCCGAGACCCAGTACTTC
TRBJ2-1,NA,TRBD1,TRBV3-1,CASSGQFSYNEQFF,TGTGCCAGCTCGGGACAGTTCTCCTACAATGAGCAGTTCTTC
TRBJ2-7,NA,NA,TRBV6-2/TRBV6-3,CASSRPTSGLSYEQYF,TGTGCCAGCAGTCGGCCTACGAGCGGCCTTTCCTACGAGCAGTACTTC
TRBJ1-2,NA,NA,TRBV28,CASSFGGVGYGYTF,TGTGCCAGCAGTTTTGGGGGAGTAGGATATGGCTACACCTTC
TRBJ2-7,NA,TRBD1,TRBV7-2,CASSLVQGASEQYF,TGTGCCAGCAGCTTGGTCCAGGGGGCGAGCGAGCAGTACTTC
TRBJ1-5,NA,TRBD1,TRBV7-2,CASSLAGTGDQPQHF,TGTGCCAGCAGCTTAGCCGGGACAGGCGATCAGCCCCAGCATTTT